These 27 T cell receptor beta chains originate from one sample sequenced in a study of CD8+ T cells in alopecia areata. It was cDNA, reverse transcribed from extracted RNA, that served as the sequencing template. Libraries were prepared by immunoSEQ multiplex PCR; TCRdb keeps only in-frame clonotypes and omits some of them. The sample contains some 210,000 clones, roughly 66% of which appear only once. Treatment defined: oral pan-JAK inhibitor, 5-10 mg twice daily. This material consisted of CD4+ T cells sorted from blood, taken at roughly week 45, from a patient treated with tofacitinib. These receptors originate from a human donor with alopecia areata.

The V and J genes are TRBV29-1 and TRBJ2-5; D ambiguous. The germline V gene encodes CDR1 SQVTM and CDR2 ANQGSEA. The CDR3 is 11 residues long. V lost 5 bases and J lost 1, with 5 bases in between. The CDR3 DNA reads as TGCAGCGTTCGCAGCCAAGAGACCCAGTACTTC. Protein: CSVRSQETQYF.

CDR3 sequence (DNA): TGCAGTGCTAGTTCTGACAATGAGCAGTTCTTC. As protein: CSASSDNEQFF. This chain uses TRBV20-1 with TRBJ2-1; D remains unclear. This CDR3 is built from 11 residues. The V end lost 3 bases, the J end lost 5 bases, and 5 bases lay between the germline ends. Germline V gene data show CDR1 as DFQATT and CDR2 as SNEGSKA (reference sequence).

This clone was counted between two and nine times. The chain recombines TRBV5-6 with TRBJ1-6; D is ambiguous. The germline V and J ends were trimmed by 0 bases and 7 bases, with 14 bases remaining between them. Germline V gene lookup returns CDR1 SGHDT and CDR2 YYEEEE. The CDR3 extends over 16 amino acids. CDR3 sequence: CASSLDAAADNSPLHF. The CDR3 nucleotides are TGTGCCAGCAGCTTGGACGCGGCAGCTGACAATTCACCCCTCCACTTT.

The rearrangement uses TRBV30 and TRBJ1-2, with TRBD1 as a possible D gene (5 bases). The V end lost 6 bases, the J end lost 6 bases, and 29 bases lay between the germline ends. In germline, CDR1 is GTSNPN, CDR2 SVGIG (reference sequence). The CDR3 consists of 17 residues. As DNA, the CDR3 is TGTGCCTGCCCTCTGAACGATGGTAAATCGGGGGTACATGGCTACACCTTC. This gives the protein CACPLNDGKSGVHGYTF.

The chain has TRBV18 and TRBJ2-5; D gene ambiguous. CDR3 size: 13 residues. V lost 8 bases and J lost 3, with 13 bases in between. The V gene's germline CDR1 is KGHSH and CDR2 LQKENI. CDR3 DNA sequence: TGTGCCAGCGCCCCCCTGCTAAAAGAGACCCAGTACTTC. This translates into CASAPLLKETQYF.

This chain uses TRBV4-3 with TRBJ2-2; weak D call: TRBD1 (5 bases). Germline-derived CDR1 and CDR2 are LGHNA and YSLEER. The V and J ends lost 6 bases and 4 bases respectively, with 12 bases between them. The CDR3 runs 14 residues. The CDR3 region has the DNA TGCGCCAGCAGAATACAGGTTTTCACCGGGGAGCTGTTTTTT. Its protein is CASRIQVFTGELFF.

The gene calls are TRBV30 and TRBJ1-5; D ambiguous. V dropped 1 base and J dropped 4 bases, with 8 bases sitting between them. The germline CDR1 and CDR2 sequences are GTSNPN and SVGIG (reference sequence). The CDR3 covers 13 residues. The CDR3 protein is CAWSGALNQPQHF. The CDR3 bases are TGTGCCTGGAGTGGGGCCCTAAATCAGCCCCAGCATTTT.

V gene TRBV30 combines with J gene TRBJ1-6; D call uncertain. Germline CDR1 reads GTSNPN; CDR2 reads SVGIG (reference sequence). This CDR3 spans 15 amino acids. Between the trimmed V and J ends, which lost 0 bases and 0 bases, there was a span of 6 bases. The CDR3 here is CAWSVGASYNSPLHF. CDR3 DNA: TGTGCCTGGAGTGTCGGCGCCTCCTATAATTCACCCCTCCACTTT.

V and J are TRBV6-5 and TRBJ1-1; D is unclear. The CDR3 is 11 residues long. From germline, CDR1 is MNHEY and CDR2 SVGAGI. Trimming pared 7 bases from V and 1 base from J, leaving 4 bases between. This CDR3 is CASKKNTEAFF. DNA of the CDR3: TGTGCCAGCAAAAAGAACACTGAAGCTTTCTTT.

This clone was counted a single time. The rearrangement uses TRBV30 and TRBJ2-7; D not certain. Trimming shortened V by 2 bases and J by 2 bases, and 10 bases separated the two germline ends. Germline V gene data show CDR1 as GTSNPN and CDR2 as SVGIG (reference sequence). The CDR3 extends over 13 amino acids. The DNA of the CDR3 is TGTGCCTGGAGTCCCCAAGGGCCCTACGAGCAGTACTTC. Its translation: CAWSPQGPYEQYF.

The V call is TRBV5-1, the J call TRBJ2-1, with TRBD2 matching 7 bases. The CDR3 runs to 23 residues. Germline V gene lookup returns CDR1 SGHRS and CDR2 YFSETQ. Trimming cost V 5 bases and J 0 bases; bases outside gene matches: 29. This CDR3 reads CASRERGGETLGIPASSYNEQFF. DNA of the CDR3: TGCGCCAGCAGGGAAAGGGGAGGGGAAACGCTTGGGATCCCCGCCAGCTCCTACAATGAGCAGTTCTTC.

This clone showed up just a few times. The rearrangement joins TRBV7-2 to TRBJ2-5; weak D call: TRBD2 (5 bases). The CDR3 has 13 amino acids. Trimming took off 5 bases at V and 5 bases at J, with 12 bases between the two ends. CDR1 and CDR2 (germline): SGHTA, FQGNSA. The CDR3 DNA is TGTGCCAGCAGCCCTACTAGTCTCGAGACCCAGTACTTC. It specifies CASSPTSLETQYF.

The chain recombines TRBV7-2 with TRBJ2-4; 13 bases are shared with TRBD2. The length of the CDR3 is 18 residues. Germline loops: CDR1 SGHTA, CDR2 FQGNSA. V dropped 5 bases and J dropped 6; count of bases not matched to a gene: 13. This CDR3 reads CASSPTLLAGGHRNIQYF. As DNA, the CDR3 is TGTGCCAGCAGCCCGACCCTACTAGCGGGGGGGCATAGAAACATTCAGTACTTC.

This clone was observed a handful of times. This chain connects TRBV7-2 to TRBJ2-1; D gene unclear. V was clipped by 1 base and J by 9 bases, with 7 bases between them. The CDR3 is 12 residues long. CDR1 and CDR2 from the germline V gene are SGHTA and FQGNSA. The CDR3 region is CASSLDIGEQFF. CDR3 nucleotides: TGTGCCAGCAGCTTAGACATTGGTGAGCAGTTCTTC.

The rearrangement links TRBV14 to TRBJ2-2; the D is unclear. Trimming left V 4 bases short and J 3 bases short, with 3 bases between. Germline CDR1 SGHDN, CDR2 FVKESK. The CDR3 has 12 residues. CDR3 sequence reads: CASSLYTGELFF. The DNA for the CDR3 is TGTGCCAGCAGCCTCTACACCGGGGAGCTGTTTTTT. The full variable domain, in which reference TRBV14 and TRBJ2-2 provide the parts outside the CDR3, is EAGVTQFPSHSVIEKGQTVTLRCDPISGHDNLYWYRRVMGKEIKFLLHFVKESKQDESGMPNNRFLAERTGGTYSTLKVQPAELEDSGVYFCASSLYTGELFFGEGSRLTVL.

This clone came up a few times. V is TRBV10-3 and J is TRBJ2-2; D remains ambiguous. Trimming removed 3 bases at V and 1 base at J, with 6 bases between. The V gene's germline CDR1 is ENHRY and CDR2 SYGVKD. The CDR3 runs to 14 residues. The CDR3 loop reads CAISDVQNTGELFF. CDR3 coding DNA: TGTGCCATCAGTGATGTCCAGAACACCGGGGAGCTGTTTTTT.

This chain uses TRBV29-1 with TRBJ2-3; D gene unclear. Germline V gene sequence: CDR1 SQVTM, CDR2 ANQGSEA. The CDR3 has 12 amino acids. Between the trimmed V and J ends, which lost 3 bases and 4 bases, there was a span of 8 bases. Here the CDR3 reads CSVESLADTQYF. The CDR3, as DNA: TGCAGCGTTGAGAGCCTAGCAGATACGCAGTATTTT.

This rearrangement joins TRBV6-6 to TRBJ1-1; 8 nucleotides line up with TRBD1. Germline lookup yields CDR1 MNHNY and CDR2 SVGAGI (reference sequence). After removal of 4 bases from V and 4 bases from J, the junction contained 5 bases not matched to a gene. The CDR3 covers 14 residues. CDR3 residues: CASSFGQGVTEAFF. The CDR3 DNA sequence: TGTGCCAGCAGTTTCGGACAGGGTGTCACTGAAGCTTTCTTT.

V and J are TRBV2 and TRBJ2-5; tentative D call: TRBD2 (7 bases). V dropped 3 bases and J dropped 4 bases, with 15 bases sitting between them. Germline assignment: CDR1 SNHLY and CDR2 FYNNEI. CDR3 length: 15 amino acids. CDR3 DNA sequence: TGTGCCAGCAGTGACCCGGGGGGCAGGCGAGAGACCCAGTACTTC. Translating gives CASSDPGGRRETQYF.

The chain links TRBV19 to TRBJ2-2, with TRBD2 matching 7 bases. This CDR3 comprises 14 residues. Trimming at V came to 5 bases and at J to 4 bases, leaving 4 bases not matched to a gene. Per germline, CDR1 LNHDA and CDR2 SQIVND (reference sequence). Written as DNA, the CDR3 is TGTGCCAGTAGTCCGGGGGGAGTCACCGGGGAGCTGTTTTTT. This codes for CASSPGGVTGELFF.

The chain joins TRBV2 to TRBJ2-1, with D hard to call. Trimming cost V 7 bases and J 3 bases, with 7 bases left between them. The CDR3 is 12 residues long. Per germline, CDR1 SNHLY and CDR2 FYNNEI. CDR3 in amino acids: CASTQIYNEQFF. The CDR3 DNA reads as TGTGCCAGCACCCAGATCTACAATGAGCAGTTCTTC.

The rearrangement uses TRBV9 and TRBJ2-5, with 7 bases that match TRBD2. The CDR3 loop spans 14 amino acids. Germline V gene sequence: CDR1 SGDLS, CDR2 YYNGEE. V was pared by 4 bases and J by 4 bases, with 7 bases of the junction left unmatched. The CDR3 spells CASSPTSGGETQYF. CDR3 sequence (DNA): TGTGCCAGCAGCCCTACTTCGGGGGGAGAGACCCAGTACTTC.

This chain uses TRBV2 with TRBJ1-2, with TRBD1 identical over 7 bases. J gave up 8 bases and V 7 bases, and 10 bases lay outside the gene matches. CDR1 is SNHLY and CDR2 is FYNNEI in the germline V gene. CDR3 length equals 13 residues. CDR3 residues: CASKRLGGGGYTF. CDR3 nucleotides: TGTGCCAGCAAAAGATTAGGGGGCGGCGGCTACACCTTC.

J is TRBJ1-1 and V is TRBV13; perhaps TRBD1 as D (5 bases). V was pared by 5 bases and J by 6 bases, with 10 bases between. Germline CDR1 PRHDT, CDR2 FYEKMQ (reference sequence). CDR3 length equals 12 residues. CDR3 residues: CASSRGVAEAFF. The DNA for the CDR3 is TGTGCCAGCAGCCGGGGGGTGGCTGAAGCTTTCTTT.

The chain carries TRBV10-3 and TRBJ1-1; TRBD1 aligns across 10 bases. This CDR3 has 14 amino acids. Germline CDR1 reads ENHRY; CDR2 reads SYGVKD. V lost 4 bases, J lost 6 bases, and 5 bases stayed unmatched. The CDR3 bases are TGTGCCATCAGTGGGACAGGGGGGCTTGCTGAAGCTTTCTTT. This encodes CAISGTGGLAEAFF.

V gene TRBV27 combines with J gene TRBJ2-5; D tentatively reads TRBD1 or TRBD2 (6 bases each). The CDR3 length is 13 residues. The germline gives CDR1 MNHEY, CDR2 SMNVEV (reference sequence). V was clipped by 5 bases and J by 1 base, with 8 bases between them. The CDR3 nucleotides are TGTGCCAGCAGTGAGGGGGGCCAAGAGACCCAGTACTTC. Protein sequence: CASSEGGQETQYF.

The CDR3 here is CASSSLVAESTEAFF. CDR3 nucleotides: TGCGCCAGCAGCAGCCTCGTGGCGGAATCCACTGAAGCTTTCTTT. The gene calls are TRBV4-3 and TRBJ1-1; D gene unclear. The germline V and J ends were trimmed by 5 bases and 4 bases, with 17 bases remaining between them. Germline CDR1 and CDR2: LGHNA and YSLEER. This CDR3 has 15 amino acids.